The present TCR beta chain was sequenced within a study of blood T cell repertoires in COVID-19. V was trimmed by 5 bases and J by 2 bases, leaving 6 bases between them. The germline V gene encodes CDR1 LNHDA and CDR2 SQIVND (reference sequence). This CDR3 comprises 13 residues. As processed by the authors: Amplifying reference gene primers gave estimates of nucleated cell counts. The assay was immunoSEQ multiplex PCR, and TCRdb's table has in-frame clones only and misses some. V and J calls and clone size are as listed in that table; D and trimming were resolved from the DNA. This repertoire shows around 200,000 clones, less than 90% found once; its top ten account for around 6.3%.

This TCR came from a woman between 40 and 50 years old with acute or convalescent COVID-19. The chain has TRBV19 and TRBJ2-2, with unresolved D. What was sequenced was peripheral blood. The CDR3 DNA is TGTGCCAGTAGTTTCAGTAACACCGGGGAGCTGTTTTTT. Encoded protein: CASSFSNTGELFF.